This is a list of T cell receptor beta chains from one sample in a study of T-cell reconstitution after alpha-beta-depleted transplantation in children. TCRdb re-called the PCR reads with MiXCR, one entry per CDR3 protein. The repertoire consists of around 700,000 distinct CDR3 sequences, with around 13% occurring once and the leading ten covering about 0.79%. Sequencing used PBMCs, obtained before TCRalphabeta/CD19-depleted stem cell transplant. The receptors derive from a girl aged 2-10 years with congenital amegakaryocytic thrombocytopenia, due to receive a stem cell transplant. The CDR3 runs from the conserved cysteine through the conserved F or W.

v_call: TRBV20-1
j_call: TRBJ2-7
cdr3_aa: CSAPGHYDYEQYF

v_call: TRBV3-1
j_call: TRBJ1-1
cdr3_aa: CASSPGPYNTEAFF

v_call: TRBV3-1
j_call: TRBJ2-2
cdr3_aa: CASSQRLAGYTGELFF

v_call: TRBV3-1
j_call: TRBJ1-1
cdr3_aa: CASSQEVPVTEAFF

v_call: TRBV20-1
j_call: TRBJ2-7
cdr3_aa: CSASPGDEQYF

v_call: TRBV20-1
j_call: TRBJ2-3
cdr3_aa: CSARDGASVGADTQYF

v_call: TRBV7-2
j_call: TRBJ2-1
cdr3_aa: CASSLGPSGHNEQFF

v_call: TRBV20-1
j_call: TRBJ1-2
cdr3_aa: CSARDTRQANYGYTF

v_call: TRBV10-3
j_call: TRBJ2-6
cdr3_aa: CAISEDAGANVLTF

v_call: TRBV5-1
j_call: TRBJ2-7
cdr3_aa: CASSRPRQGAGEQYF

v_call: TRBV5-4
j_call: TRBJ1-2
cdr3_aa: CATSLSGDYGYTF

v_call: TRBV6-5
j_call: TRBJ2-7
cdr3_aa: CASSSGMGLVSYEQYF

v_call: TRBV29-1
j_call: TRBJ2-7
cdr3_aa: CSGGVGSYEQYF

v_call: TRBV20-1
j_call: TRBJ2-1
cdr3_aa: CSARGGFEQFF

v_call: TRBV14
j_call: TRBJ1-3
cdr3_aa: CASSSDRGHGNTIYF

v_call: TRBV5-1
j_call: TRBJ2-3
cdr3_aa: CASSLRDRGTDTQYF

v_call: TRBV20-1
j_call: TRBJ2-7
cdr3_aa: CSARKETGLYEQYF

v_call: TRBV20-1
j_call: TRBJ2-7
cdr3_aa: CSARPESYEQYF

v_call: TRBV4-2
j_call: TRBJ2-1
cdr3_aa: CASSLLIGTSGSYEQFF

v_call: TRBV12-3/TRBV12-4
j_call: TRBJ2-2
cdr3_aa: CASSLGLAGGELFF

v_call: TRBV6-5
j_call: TRBJ2-2
cdr3_aa: CASSYSVASGRFGELFF

v_call: TRBV5-1
j_call: TRBJ2-2
cdr3_aa: CASSSATGQQFTGELFF

v_call: TRBV5-1
j_call: TRBJ1-1
cdr3_aa: CASSLASPPVGGAFF

v_call: TRBV20-1
j_call: TRBJ1-4
cdr3_aa: CSARVWHANNEKLFF

v_call: TRBV3-1
j_call: TRBJ2-1
cdr3_aa: CASSQDRGIEQFF

v_call: TRBV29-1
j_call: TRBJ2-5
cdr3_aa: CSVEPGRETQYF

v_call: TRBV28
j_call: TRBJ2-7
cdr3_aa: CASSSLGNSYEQYF

v_call: TRBV29-1
j_call: TRBJ2-7
cdr3_aa: CSVAGTLSEQYF

v_call: TRBV5-1
j_call: TRBJ2-2
cdr3_aa: CASSPVTANTGELFF

v_call: TRBV10-2
j_call: TRBJ2-5
cdr3_aa: CASGGGLAGFGTQYF

v_call: TRBV20-1
j_call: TRBJ2-1
cdr3_aa: CSAEGAGAAYNEQFF

v_call: TRBV5-1
j_call: TRBJ2-6
cdr3_aa: CASSIRLGGANVLTF

v_call: TRBV3-1
j_call: TRBJ1-1
cdr3_aa: CASRRTAQNTEAFF

v_call: TRBV27
j_call: TRBJ2-7
cdr3_aa: CASSLDDSYEQYF

v_call: TRBV7-6
j_call: TRBJ2-1
cdr3_aa: CASSLAIAGIGSNEQFF